The 7 T cell receptor beta chains listed next were all sequenced from one sample in a study of naive and memory T cell subsets. Study outcomes and limitations: A few larger clonotypes appeared in naive repertoires, especially CD8, possibly memory cells re-expressing CD45RA.

The beta constant-region primer was an equimolar mix of two oligonucleotides covering TRBC1 and TRBC2. The ligated cDNA underwent four PCR rounds using SP2 and nested alpha and beta constant-region primers. Each CDR3 protein gets one entry after TCRdb re-called the UMI-ligation and nested PCR reads with MiXCR. The sample contains around 83,000 distinct CDR3 sequences, about 11% of which appear only once. Their antigens remain unidentified. The specimen sequenced was naive CD4+ T cells from blood. Source of these receptors: a human donor in good health.

The chain couples TRBV6-5 to TRBJ1-1; D gene uncertain. Trimming took 2 bases from V and 11 from J, leaving 9 bases between them. CDR1 MNHEY and CDR2 SVGAGI come from the germline V gene. This CDR3 has 11 residues. The chain's CDR3 is CASSYGRVAFF. CDR3 DNA sequence: TGTGCCAGCAGTTACGGAAGGGTCGCTTTCTTT.

The CDR3 spells CASSSQGRLGEQYF. CDR3 nucleotides: TGTGCCAGCAGTTCACAGGGCCGGTTGGGCGAGCAGTACTTC. The chain recombines TRBV7-3 with TRBJ2-7; weak D call: TRBD1 (6 bases). V was cut by 6 bases and J by 6 bases, with 18 bases left in between. This CDR3 is 14 amino acids long. The V gene's germline CDR1 is SGHTA and CDR2 FQGTGA.

The chain uses TRBV11-2 and TRBJ1-1; D call uncertain. Germline CDR1 SGHAT, CDR2 FQNNGV. The V and J ends lost 4 bases and 5 bases respectively, with 8 bases between them. The CDR3 totals 12 residues. The CDR3 here is CASSSTRTEAFF. CDR3 DNA sequence: TGTGCCAGCAGCTCGACAAGAACTGAAGCTTTCTTT.

The chain couples TRBV5-4 to TRBJ1-2; 7 bases are shared with TRBD1. The germline V gene encodes CDR1 SGHNT and CDR2 YYREEE (reference sequence). J lost 2 bases, V lost 5 bases, and 12 bases had no gene match. The length of the CDR3 is 16 residues. The CDR3 nucleotides are TGTGCCAGCAGATTCCGGGGGGGACAGAGGAACTATGGCTACACCTTC. Protein: CASRFRGGQRNYGYTF.

This clonotype was found a few times. V is TRBV29-1 and J is TRBJ2-3; D might be TRBD2 (6 bases). The germline CDR1 and CDR2 sequences are SQVTM and ANQGSEA. The CDR3 loop spans 11 amino acids. Trimming took off 4 bases at V and 4 bases at J, with 6 bases between the two ends. As DNA, the CDR3 is TGCAGCGTTGGCGGGGCAGATACGCAGTATTTT. It yields the protein CSVGGADTQYF.

This clonotype occurred a few times. This rearrangement joins TRBV20-1 to TRBJ2-2; a weak D match, TRBD2 (7 bases). CDR1 is DFQATT, CDR2 SNEGSKA, per germline (reference sequence). V lost 1 base to trimming and J lost 3 bases, with 9 bases between them. The CDR3 runs to 14 residues. The CDR3 coding sequence is TGCAGTGCTAGAGGCGGGGGCCACACCGGGGAGCTGTTTTTT. Its protein is CSARGGGHTGELFF.

This clonotype was seen ten or more times. The V call is TRBV7-2, the J call TRBJ2-2, with 7 bases that match TRBD2. Looked up from germline, CDR1 is SGHTA and CDR2 is FQGNSA. This CDR3 region has 15 residues. J gave up 5 bases and V 7 bases, and 10 bases lay outside the gene matches. CDR3 coding DNA: TGTGCCAGCACTCAGCGGGGTTCAGCTACCGGGGAGCTGTTTTTT. Translating it yields CASTQRGSATGELFF.